The 10 T cell receptor beta chains listed next were all sequenced from one sample in a study of patients and donors after allogeneic stem cell transplantation. TCRdb passed the RT-PCR reads through MiXCR, listing each CDR3 protein once. Of 400,000 to 500,000 distinct CDR3 sequences in the sample, 16% were seen once. What was sequenced was blood, either unsorted or a sorted T cell fraction (not recorded which). These receptors all come from a human donor who was either an allogeneic HSCT recipient or a stem cell or donor lymphocyte infusion donor (not recorded which). It is not recorded whose cells these are; they may come from a transplant donor.

This clonotype appeared a few times. The V call is TRBV3-1, the J call TRBJ2-1; no clear D. The CDR3 is 13 residues long. Looked up from germline, CDR1 is LGHDT and CDR2 is YNNKEL (reference sequence). V lost 6 bases to trimming and J lost 7 bases, with 13 bases between them. The CDR3 DNA follows: TGTGCCAGCAGTTTTGTCTCGAGTAATGAGCAGTTCTTC. Amino acids: CASSFVSSNEQFF.

This clonotype was seen only once. The chain carries TRBV7-3 and TRBJ2-1; 9 nucleotides align to TRBD2. CDR1 SGHTA and CDR2 FQGTGA come from the germline V gene. The junction had 6 bases not matched to a gene; V was cut back by 2 bases and J by 4 bases. The CDR3 covers 16 residues. The chain's CDR3 is CASSLAGTSPYNEQFF. The CDR3, as DNA: TGTGCCAGCAGCTTAGCCGGGACTAGCCCTTACAATGAGCAGTTCTTC.

The chain uses TRBV7-9 and TRBJ2-1; D gene unclear. The V and J ends lost 3 bases and 5 bases respectively, with 17 bases between them. Germline loops: CDR1 SEHNR, CDR2 FQNEAQ (reference sequence). The CDR3 is made up of 16 amino acids. The CDR3 protein is CASSFRSGRLHNEQFF. CDR3 DNA sequence: TGTGCCAGCAGCTTCCGATCCGGACGCCTCCACAATGAGCAGTTCTTC.

This clonotype was observed at least ten times. The chain uses TRBV7-2 and TRBJ2-5, with unresolved D. CDR1 is SGHTA and CDR2 is FQGNSA in the germline V gene. V lost 3 bases, J lost 0 bases, and 5 bases lay in between. This CDR3 region has 13 residues. CDR3 sequence reads: CASSFPYQETQYF. CDR3 sequence (DNA): TGTGCCAGCAGCTTCCCGTACCAAGAGACCCAGTACTTC.

This clonotype was recorded a few times. The chain joins TRBV5-1 to TRBJ2-3; 8 nucleotides align to TRBD2. Trimming removed 0 bases from V and 1 base from J; junction bases left unmatched: 10. The germline CDR1 and CDR2 sequences are SGHRS and YFSETQ. The CDR3 runs to 18 residues. The CDR3 loop reads CASSLVSQAGARTDTQYF. The CDR3 region has the DNA TGCGCCAGCAGCTTGGTTTCCCAAGCGGGAGCCCGCACAGATACGCAGTATTTT.

The table lists this clonotype with many counts. The chain joins TRBV12-3 or TRBV12-4 to TRBJ2-1; possibly TRBD2 for D (6 bases). The CDR3 length is 16 residues. Between the trimmed V and J ends, which lost 8 bases and 8 bases, there was a span of 25 bases. The CDR3 is CASAALGHPWRDEQFF. The CDR3 DNA follows: TGTGCCAGCGCAGCATTAGGGCATCCTTGGAGGGATGAGCAGTTCTTC.

The sample holds many counts of this clonotype. This sequence joins TRBV5-1 and TRBJ1-5; 10 nucleotides line up with TRBD1. Germline V lookup: CDR1 SGHRS, CDR2 YFSETQ. The length of the CDR3 is 16 residues. V lost 1 base, J lost 6 bases, and 7 bases stayed unmatched. The CDR3 nucleotides are TGCGCCAGCAGCTTGCTGGGACAGGGGTCCGGTCAGCCCCAGCATTTT. Translated, it gives CASSLLGQGSGQPQHF.

The V call is TRBV20-1, the J call TRBJ2-7, with D tentatively TRBD2 (5 bases). V was cut by 5 bases and J by 3 bases, with 14 bases left in between. Germline V CDR1 and CDR2: DFQATT, SNEGSKA (reference sequence). The CDR3 consists of 13 residues. The CDR3 DNA reads TGCAGTGCTCCCCTTCATACTAGCTACGAGCAGTACTTC. Translating it yields CSAPLHTSYEQYF.

This chain uses TRBV6-5 with TRBJ2-7; 8 nucleotides agree with TRBD1. Germline trimming cut 6 bases from V and 6 bases from J; bases unmatched to any gene: 4. The germline V gene encodes CDR1 MNHEY and CDR2 SVGAGI. This CDR3 is 12 amino acids long. CDR3 loop: CASRDDRGEQYF. CDR3 DNA: TGTGCCAGCAGAGACGACAGGGGCGAGCAGTACTTC.

The rearrangement uses TRBV30 and TRBJ2-1; D uncertain. Trimming removed 4 bases at V and 6 bases at J, with 16 bases between. The CDR3 sequence is 14 residues long. Germline V lookup: CDR1 GTSNPN, CDR2 SVGIG (reference sequence). CDR3 region: CAWMTDPGGNEQFF. Written as DNA, the CDR3 is TGTGCCTGGATGACCGATCCCGGCGGCAATGAGCAGTTCTTC.